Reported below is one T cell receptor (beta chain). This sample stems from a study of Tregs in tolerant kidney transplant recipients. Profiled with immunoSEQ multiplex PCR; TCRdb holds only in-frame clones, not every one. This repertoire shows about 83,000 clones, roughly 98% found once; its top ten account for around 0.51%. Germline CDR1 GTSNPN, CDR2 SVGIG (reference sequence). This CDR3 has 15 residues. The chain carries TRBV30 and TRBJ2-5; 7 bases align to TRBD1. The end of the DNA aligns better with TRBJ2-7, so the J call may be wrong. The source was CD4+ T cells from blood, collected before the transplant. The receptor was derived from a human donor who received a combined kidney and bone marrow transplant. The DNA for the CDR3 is TGTGCCTGGAGCTTAGGCTTACAGGGGTCCTACGAGCAGTACTTC. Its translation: CAWSLGLQGSYEQYF.